These T cell receptor beta chains were read from a single sample in a study of vaccination and CD4 T cells after COVID-19. No antigens are known for them. Each CDR3 protein gets one entry after TCRdb re-called the PCR reads with MiXCR. The sample shows 6,500 to 9,000 distinct CDR3 sequences, more than 35% of them seen only once. The source material was CD4+ T cells from blood, cultured in vitro. The receptors originated from a human donor in good health. The CDR3 runs from the conserved cysteine through the conserved F or W. Each record gives: D gene, CDR3 length, V gene, clone size, J gene, CDR3 protein, CDR3 DNA. A D gene is named only where the DNA matches it firmly. A clone size is listed for some rows: how often the clone was seen (once, few, many), or a class if it is expanded.

d_gene: TRBD1; len: 14; v_gene: TRBV5-8; abundance: .; j_gene: TRBJ2-7; CDR3aa: CASSAGGVSYEQYF; CDR3nt: TGTGCCAGCAGCGCAGGGGGTGTATCCTACGAGCAGTACTTC
d_gene: .; len: 14; v_gene: TRBV30; abundance: .; j_gene: TRBJ1-2; CDR3aa: CAWRVTEGPSGYTF; CDR3nt: TGTGCCTGGAGGGTTACCGAGGGACCGAGTGGCTACACCTTC
d_gene: .; len: 17; v_gene: TRBV6-1; abundance: large; j_gene: TRBJ2-3; CDR3aa: CASSRVGGAVGTDTQYF; CDR3nt: TGTGCCAGCAGTAGGGTGGGGGGCGCGGTTGGCACAGATACGCAGTATTTT
d_gene: .; len: 13; v_gene: TRBV6-2/TRBV6-3; abundance: few; j_gene: TRBJ2-2; CDR3aa: CASNEANTGELFF; CDR3nt: TGTGCCAGCAATGAGGCAAACACCGGGGAGCTGTTTTTT
d_gene: TRBD1; len: 15; v_gene: TRBV9; abundance: .; j_gene: TRBJ2-2; CDR3aa: CASSPRAGGTGELFF; CDR3nt: TGTGCCAGCAGCCCCCGGGCAGGGGGCACCGGGGAGCTGTTTTTT
d_gene: .; len: 11; v_gene: TRBV7-8; abundance: .; j_gene: TRBJ2-3; CDR3aa: CASSLELAQYF; CDR3nt: TGTGCCAGCAGCTTAGAATTGGCGCAGTATTTT
d_gene: TRBD2; len: 15; v_gene: TRBV6-4; abundance: medium-sized; j_gene: TRBJ2-1; CDR3aa: CASSDSSGGANEQFF; CDR3nt: TGTGCCAGCAGTGACTCTAGCGGGGGGGCCAATGAGCAGTTCTTC
d_gene: .; len: 14; v_gene: TRBV30; abundance: .; j_gene: TRBJ1-5; CDR3aa: CAWSGDYSNQPQHF; CDR3nt: TGTGCCTGGAGTGGGGACTATAGCAATCAGCCCCAGCATTTT
d_gene: TRBD1; len: 13; v_gene: TRBV5-1; abundance: once; j_gene: TRBJ1-1; CDR3aa: CASTGTGATEAFF; CDR3nt: TGCGCCAGCACCGGGACAGGGGCCACTGAAGCTTTCTTT
d_gene: .; len: 17; v_gene: TRBV30; abundance: .; j_gene: TRBJ1-1; CDR3aa: CAWSKNPGSLVVTEAFF; CDR3nt: TGTGCCTGGAGTAAAAATCCGGGATCTTTAGTCGTCACTGAAGCTTTCTTT